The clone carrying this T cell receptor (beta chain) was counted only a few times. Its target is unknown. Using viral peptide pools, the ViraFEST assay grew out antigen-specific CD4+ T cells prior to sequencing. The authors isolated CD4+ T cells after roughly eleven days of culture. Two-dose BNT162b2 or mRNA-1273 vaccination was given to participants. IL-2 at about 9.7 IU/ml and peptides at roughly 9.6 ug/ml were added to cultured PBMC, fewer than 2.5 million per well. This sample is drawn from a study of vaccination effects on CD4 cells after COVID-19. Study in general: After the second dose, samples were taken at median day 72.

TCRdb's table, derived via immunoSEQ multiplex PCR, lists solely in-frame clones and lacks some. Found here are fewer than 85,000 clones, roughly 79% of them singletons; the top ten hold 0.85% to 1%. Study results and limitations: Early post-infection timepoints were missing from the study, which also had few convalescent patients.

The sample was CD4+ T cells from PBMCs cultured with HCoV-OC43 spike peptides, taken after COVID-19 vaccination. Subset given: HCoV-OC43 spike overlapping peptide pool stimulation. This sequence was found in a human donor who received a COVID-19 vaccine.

In DNA form, the CDR3 reads TGTGCCAGCAGCTTAGCGCCCGCGAACACTGAAGCTTTCTTT. It codes for CASSLAPANTEAFF. The chain joins TRBV7-2 to TRBJ1-1; D unclear. The V end was cut by 0 bases, the J end by 1 base, with 6 bases between. Germline-derived CDR1 and CDR2 are SGHTA and FQGNSA. The CDR3 runs to 14 residues.